Shown below are 19 T cell receptor beta chains from a single sample sequenced in a study of spatial heterogeneity in lung cancer. This sample's time point: blood at routine non-recurrence follow-up after resection. TCRdb analysed the 5' RACE reads with MiXCR anew, one entry per CDR3 protein. This repertoire shows under 25,000 distinct CDR3 sequences, 10% found once; its top ten account for about 38%. The material was PBMCs, obtained at follow-up. These TCRs come from a female donor with early-stage non-small cell lung cancer.

The J gene is TRBJ2-1, the V gene TRBV6-6; the match to TRBD1 covers 9 bases. After removal of 6 bases from V and 4 bases from J, the junction contained 7 bases not matched to a gene. CDR1 is MNHNY, CDR2 SVGAGI, per germline (reference sequence). CDR3 length: 15 amino acids. The CDR3 is CASSGWTGDYNEQFF. The DNA for the CDR3 is TGTGCCAGCAGCGGATGGACAGGGGATTACAATGAGCAGTTCTTC.

Notes on this clonotype: It may be a read error: a sequence one base away is much more abundant. The rearrangement joins TRBV6-2 or TRBV6-3 to TRBJ2-7; no definite D call. V was clipped by 0 bases and J by 1 base, with 13 bases between them. The CDR3 is 16 residues long. Germline CDR1 MNHEY, CDR2 SVGEGT. In DNA, the CDR3 is TGTGCCAGCAGTTACTCGTCCAGCAGGAGTTCCTACGAGCAGTACTTC. It encodes CASSYSSSRSSYEQYF.

This clonotype was counted at least ten times. This chain connects TRBV5-1 to TRBJ2-3, with 8 bases aligning to TRBD1. Germline assignment: CDR1 SGHRS and CDR2 YFSETQ. Trimming at V came to 1 base and at J to 3 bases, leaving 4 bases not matched to a gene. This CDR3 contains 15 residues. The CDR3 nucleotides are TGCGCCAGCAGCTTGAGGGGACAGGTTACAGATACGCAGTATTTT. Its protein is CASSLRGQVTDTQYF.

This clonotype was seen repeatedly, ten times or more. The chain joins TRBV20-1 to TRBJ2-1; no definite D call. Germline CDR1 DFQATT, CDR2 SNEGSKA (reference sequence). The CDR3 sequence is 14 residues long. Trimming took 0 bases from V and 5 from J, leaving 11 bases between them. The CDR3 loop reads CSARDPRGHNEQFF. CDR3 nucleotides: TGCAGTGCTAGAGACCCTAGAGGCCACAATGAGCAGTTCTTC.

By sample share, this clonotype is large. The genes are TRBV7-6 and TRBJ2-7; TRBD2 agrees at 7 bases. V dropped 8 bases and J dropped 2; count of bases not matched to a gene: 6. The CDR3 is 13 amino acids. Germline assignment: CDR1 SGHVS and CDR2 FNYEAQ. The CDR3 spells CASASGGTYEQYF. In nucleotides, the CDR3 is TGTGCCAGCGCTAGCGGAGGGACCTACGAGCAGTACTTC.

The table lists this clonotype with many counts. The chain links TRBV11-2 to TRBJ2-3, with D unresolved. Trimming stripped 1 base from V and 1 base from J, with 6 bases between. Germline values: CDR1 SGHAT, CDR2 FQNNGV. The CDR3 extends over 14 amino acids. Written as DNA, the CDR3 is TGTGCCAGCAGCTTAGGTGGGGGCACAGATACGCAGTATTTT. This sequence encodes CASSLGGGTDTQYF.

This clonotype occurred many times. The chain is built from TRBV6-5 and TRBJ1-2; D gene ambiguous. CDR1 and CDR2 (germline): MNHEY, SVGAGI. Trimming pared 5 bases from V and 2 bases from J, leaving 9 bases between. CDR3 size: 13 residues. The CDR3 protein is CASSRTRNYGYTF. CDR3 in DNA: TGTGCCAGCAGTAGGACTCGGAACTATGGCTACACCTTC.

This clonotype was detected many times. V is TRBV5-5 and J is TRBJ2-3, with D possibly matching TRBD2 (6 bases). CDR1 and CDR2 (germline): SGHKS, YYEKEE (reference sequence). The CDR3 has 14 residues. Between the trimmed V and J ends, which lost 1 base and 4 bases, there was a span of 10 bases. CDR3 loop: CASSLIGEADTQYF. CDR3 nucleotide sequence: TGTGCCAGCAGCTTGATAGGGGAGGCAGATACGCAGTATTTT.

This clonotype has ten or more counts. This chain joins TRBV20-1 and TRBJ1-1; D may be TRBD1 (5 bases). V was shortened by 4 bases and J by 0 bases, with 9 bases between the two germline ends. The CDR3 totals 13 residues. Germline CDR1 is DFQATT and CDR2 is SNEGSKA (reference sequence). The CDR3 spells CSAIRTLNTEAFF. CDR3 coding DNA: TGCAGTGCTATCCGGACACTGAACACTGAAGCTTTCTTT.

By share, this clonotype ranks as medium-sized. Written as DNA, the CDR3 is TGTGCCAGCAGTTTAGTTCGGGGCGACAATGAGCAGTTCTTC. This sequence encodes CASSLVRGDNEQFF. The gene calls are TRBV27 and TRBJ2-1, with D tentatively TRBD1 or TRBD2 (5 bases each). The CDR3 is 14 amino acids. Germline V lookup: CDR1 MNHEY, CDR2 SMNVEV (reference sequence). Deletions cut 2 bases from V and 5 bases from J, with 10 bases between.

This clonotype was recorded at least ten times. The CDR3 reads CASSWKVSSTDTQYF. For the CDR3, the DNA is TGTGCCAGCAGTTGGAAGGTGTCTAGCACAGATACGCAGTATTTT. This chain joins TRBV27 and TRBJ2-3; no firm D call. The CDR3 consists of 15 residues. Germline V CDR1 and CDR2: MNHEY, SMNVEV (reference sequence). V was cut by 4 bases and J by 0 bases, with 11 bases left in between.

In its sample, this clonotype ranks as medium-sized. The rearrangement joins TRBV20-1 to TRBJ1-2; 8 nucleotides agree with TRBD1. The CDR3 totals 15 residues. Trimming took 0 bases from V and 4 from J; bases not matched to a gene: 7. The germline gives CDR1 DFQATT, CDR2 SNEGSKA (reference sequence). The CDR3 nucleotides are TGCAGTGCTAGAGATCCCATCGACAGGGGCTATGGCTACACCTTC. Its translation is CSARDPIDRGYGYTF.

The chain is built from TRBV20-1 and TRBJ1-3, with D unclear. The V end lost 3 bases, the J end lost 0 bases, and 18 bases lay between the germline ends. CDR1 and CDR2 from the germline V gene are DFQATT and SNEGSKA (reference sequence). The CDR3 is 17 residues long. CDR3 region: CSASPFGSLHSGNTIYF. As DNA, the CDR3 is TGCAGTGCTAGCCCCTTTGGGAGCCTTCACTCTGGAAACACCATATATTTT.

This clonotype was seen a handful of times. The DNA for the CDR3 is TGTGCCAGCAGTGTAACTAGCGGGAGATTATCGAATGAGCAGTTCTTC. This gives the protein CASSVTSGRLSNEQFF. The chain has TRBV6-4 and TRBJ2-1, with 11 bases fitting TRBD2. The ends lost 4 bases at V and 7 bases at J; junction bases unmatched: 9. CDR3 length: 16 residues. Per the germline V gene, CDR1 is MRHNA and CDR2 is SNTAGT.

This clonotype was recorded a few times. The V and J genes are TRBV12-3 or TRBV12-4 and TRBJ1-2; 7 bases align to TRBD1. CDR3 length: 16 amino acids. With 5 bases clipped from V and 2 bases from J, the junction kept 11 bases outside the gene matches. CDR3 region: CASSPLRGEVNYGYTF. CDR3 bases: TGTGCCAGCAGTCCCCTCAGGGGGGAAGTGAACTATGGCTACACCTTC.

This clonotype has only a few counts. The chain carries TRBV24-1 and TRBJ2-2; D remains ambiguous. V was cut by 4 bases and J by 2 bases, with 13 bases left in between. The CDR3 covers 16 residues. CDR1 and CDR2 (germline): KGHDR, SFDVKD. The CDR3 reads CATSDPAGENTGELFF. In DNA, the CDR3 is TGTGCCACCAGTGACCCCGCAGGAGAAAACACCGGGGAGCTGTTTTTT.

This clonotype was observed a single time. The chain joins TRBV5-6 to TRBJ2-3; 10 bases align to TRBD2. V dropped 6 bases and J dropped 1; count of bases not matched to a gene: 8. Looked up from germline, CDR1 is SGHDT and CDR2 is YYEEEE. The CDR3 totals 16 residues. The CDR3: CASTRGGTSGTDTQYF. CDR3 DNA: TGTGCCAGCACCCGGGGGGGGACTAGCGGCACAGATACGCAGTATTTT.

The chain couples TRBV6-6 to TRBJ1-5; D call uncertain. V gave up 2 bases and J gave up 0 bases, with 5 bases separating them. In germline, CDR1 is MNHNY, CDR2 SVGAGI (reference sequence). The CDR3 extends over 14 amino acids. DNA of the CDR3: TGTGCCAGCAGTTACCTTAATAGCAATCAGCCCCAGCATTTT. Translated, it gives CASSYLNSNQPQHF.

This clonotype was picked up many times. The chain joins TRBV12-3 or TRBV12-4 to TRBJ1-2; the D gene is possibly TRBD1 (5 bases). The CDR3 has 15 residues. The V end lost 4 bases, the J end lost 4 bases, and 16 bases lay between the germline ends. The CDR3 is CASSSVRGQSYGYTF. CDR3 sequence (DNA): TGTGCCAGCAGTTCTGTAAGGGGCCAAAGCTATGGCTACACCTTC.